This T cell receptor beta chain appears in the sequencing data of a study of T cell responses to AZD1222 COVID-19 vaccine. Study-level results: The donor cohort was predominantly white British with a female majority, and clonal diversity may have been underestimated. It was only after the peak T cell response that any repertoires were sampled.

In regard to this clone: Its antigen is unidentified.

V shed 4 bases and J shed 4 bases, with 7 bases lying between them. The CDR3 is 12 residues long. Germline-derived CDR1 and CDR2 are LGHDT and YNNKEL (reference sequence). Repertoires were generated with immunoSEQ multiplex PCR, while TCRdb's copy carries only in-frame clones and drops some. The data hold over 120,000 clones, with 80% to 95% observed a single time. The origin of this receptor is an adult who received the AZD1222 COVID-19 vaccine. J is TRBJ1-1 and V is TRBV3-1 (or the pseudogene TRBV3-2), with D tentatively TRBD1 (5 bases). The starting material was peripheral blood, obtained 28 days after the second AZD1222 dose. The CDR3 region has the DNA TGTGCCAGCAGCCGAGGGGTCACTGAAGCTTTCTTT. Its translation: CASSRGVTEAFF.